This T cell receptor beta chain was sequenced for a study of cytomegalovirus exposure and HLA in healthy donors. Study information: The 666 first-cohort repertoires shared a platform with the 110 or so validation repertoires, as reported in a later analysis. Findings and caveats of the study: A list of approximately 150 TCR beta chains associated with cytomegalovirus was given. Reported performance of the classifier showed diagnosis of cytomegalovirus status with high specificity and sensitivity. Specificity of a few CMV-associated chains for CMV antigens was verified in vitro.

In regard to this clone: Its target is not known.

The V and J ends lost 8 bases and 2 bases respectively, with 7 bases between them. Per germline, CDR1 SEHNR and CDR2 FQNEAQ (reference sequence). The CDR3 covers 12 residues. Sequenced by immunoSEQ multiplex PCR; TCRdb stores in-frame clones only, minus some. The sample lists 95,000 to 150,000 clones; about 90% were seen once. The V and J genes are TRBV7-9 and TRBJ1-3; D is ambiguous. The specimen sequenced was PBMCs. The sequence came from a woman between 18 and 29 years old in good health and CMV-seronegative. The CDR3 sequence: CASLPAGNTIYF. The CDR3 nucleotides read TGTGCCAGCCTCCCGGCTGGAAACACCATATATTTT.